This TCR beta chain derives from a study of CD8+ T cells in alopecia areata. Germline V gene sequence: CDR1 SGHRS, CDR2 YFSETQ. The length of the CDR3 is 13 residues. The V gene end was trimmed by 5 bases and the J gene end by 4 bases; junction bases not matched to a gene: 5. TCR sequencing used cDNA made by reverse transcription of extracted RNA. The repertoire was sequenced with immunoSEQ multiplex PCR; TCRdb's copy has only in-frame clones and lacks some. Altogether approximately 210,000 clones are present, more than 50% being singletons, with the ten largest covering about 0.94%. Turning to this clone: Antigen: not known.

Noted treatment: oral pan-JAK inhibitor, 5-10 mg twice daily. Whole-study results and caveats: Association of baseline CD8+ expansion with response is uncertain owing to one nonresponder.

The sequencing used CD4+ T cells sorted from blood, collected at week 24, from a patient treated with tofacitinib. The TCR was taken from a human donor with alopecia areata. V gene TRBV5-1 combines with J gene TRBJ1-2; 7 bases are shared with TRBD1. DNA of the CDR3: TGCGCCAGCAGTGAACAGGGGAGCTATGGCTACACCTTC. Protein product: CASSEQGSYGYTF. The complete variable domain, with remaining parts taken from reference TRBV5-1 and TRBJ1-2, reads KAGVTQTPRYLIKTRGQQVTLSCSPISGHRSVSWYQQTPGQGLQFLFEYFSETQRNKGNFPGRFSGRQFSNSRSEMNVSTLELGDSALYLCASSEQGSYGYTFGSGTRLTVV.